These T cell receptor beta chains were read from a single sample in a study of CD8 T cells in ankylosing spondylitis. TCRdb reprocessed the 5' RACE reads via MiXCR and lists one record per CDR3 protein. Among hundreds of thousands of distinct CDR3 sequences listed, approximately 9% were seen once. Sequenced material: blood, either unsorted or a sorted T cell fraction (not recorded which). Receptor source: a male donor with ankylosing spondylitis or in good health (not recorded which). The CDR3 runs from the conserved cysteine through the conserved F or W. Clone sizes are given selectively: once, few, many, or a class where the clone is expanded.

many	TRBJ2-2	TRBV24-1	CATSDLGTGELFF
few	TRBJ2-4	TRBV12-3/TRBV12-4	CASSMSLGVNIQYF
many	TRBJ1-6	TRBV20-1	CSARDLGGSSPLHF
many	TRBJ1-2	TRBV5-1	CASSQDLGYTF
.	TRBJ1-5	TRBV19	CASTIGPGANQPQHF
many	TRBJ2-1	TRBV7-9	CASSPPGQSTMRQFF
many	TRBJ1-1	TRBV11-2	CASSLGTGTEAFF
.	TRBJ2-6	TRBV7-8	CASSFTGTMTGANVLTF
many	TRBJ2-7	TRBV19	CASSIGGAAYEQYF
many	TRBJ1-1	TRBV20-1	CSARGMVGLEAFF
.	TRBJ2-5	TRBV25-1	CASSESERPGETQHF
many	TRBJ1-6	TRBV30	CAWRMGQGITTPLHF
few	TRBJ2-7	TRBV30	CAWSPGQGAYEQYF
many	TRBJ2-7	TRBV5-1	CASRAGSEQYF
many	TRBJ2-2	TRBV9	CASSVEGTNTGELFF
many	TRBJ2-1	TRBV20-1	CSARDAVLAGGGEQFF
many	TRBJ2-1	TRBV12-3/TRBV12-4	CASSLGDREVLYNEQFF
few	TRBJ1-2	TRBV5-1	CASSSVTGGEGYTF
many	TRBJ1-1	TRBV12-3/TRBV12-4	CASSSGQTEAFF
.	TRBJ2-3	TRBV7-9	CASSLGAYGTDTQYF
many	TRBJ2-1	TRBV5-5	CASSAGTGGSNEQFF
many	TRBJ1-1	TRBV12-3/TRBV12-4	CASSFSPGVTEAFF
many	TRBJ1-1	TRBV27	CASRVLGRHTEAFF
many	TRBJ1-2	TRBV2	CASSEGHYGYTF
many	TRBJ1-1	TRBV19	CATETRAGEAFF
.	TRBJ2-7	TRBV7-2	CASSLVGGPSSYEQYF
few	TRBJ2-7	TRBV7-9	CASSLTGNPYEQYF
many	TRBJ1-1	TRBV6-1	CASSGGRVGMNTEAFF
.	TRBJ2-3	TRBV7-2	CASKRSGQGFTDTQYF
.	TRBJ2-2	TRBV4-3	CASSQDPPRVRTGELFF
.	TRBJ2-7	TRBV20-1	CSAVSGSAYEQYF
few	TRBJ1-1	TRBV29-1	CSVPQGYTEAFF
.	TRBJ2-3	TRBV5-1	CASSQGRGLGTDTQYF
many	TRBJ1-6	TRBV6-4	CASRGTGSNSPLHF
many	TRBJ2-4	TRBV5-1	CASSLGAGASWYF
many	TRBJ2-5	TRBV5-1	CASSPTGFQETQYF
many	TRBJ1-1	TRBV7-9	CASSFQGLRTTEAFF
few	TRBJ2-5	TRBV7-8	CASSLKMSGGQETQYF
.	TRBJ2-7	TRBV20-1	CSARKSRLGDSYEQYF
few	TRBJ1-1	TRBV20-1	CSPGRGRTTEAFF
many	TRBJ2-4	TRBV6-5	CASSSRLAKNIQYF
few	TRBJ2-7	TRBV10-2	CASSRDRATYEQYF
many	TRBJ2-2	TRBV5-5	CASSLRLDNTGELFF
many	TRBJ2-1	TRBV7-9	CARAGADREQFF